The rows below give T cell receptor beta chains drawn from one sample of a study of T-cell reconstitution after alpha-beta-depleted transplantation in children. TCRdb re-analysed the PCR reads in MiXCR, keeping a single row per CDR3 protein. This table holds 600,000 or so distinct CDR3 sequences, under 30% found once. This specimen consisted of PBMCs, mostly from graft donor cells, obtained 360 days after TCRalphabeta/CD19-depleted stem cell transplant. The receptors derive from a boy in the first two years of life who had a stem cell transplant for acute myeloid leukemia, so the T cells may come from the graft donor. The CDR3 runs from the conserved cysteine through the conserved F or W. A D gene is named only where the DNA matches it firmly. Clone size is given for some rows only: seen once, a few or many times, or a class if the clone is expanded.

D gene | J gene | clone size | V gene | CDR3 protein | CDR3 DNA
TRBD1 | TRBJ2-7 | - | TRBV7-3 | CASSLRVPGQGFVEQYF | TGTGCCAGCAGCTTAAGGGTCCCGGGACAGGGGTTTGTCGAGCAGTACTTC
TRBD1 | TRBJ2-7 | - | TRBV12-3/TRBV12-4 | CASRDGDRVHEQYF | TGTGCCAGCAGAGACGGGGACAGGGTCCACGAGCAGTACTTC
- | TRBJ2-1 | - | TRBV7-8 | CASSLVPSGHEQFF | TGTGCCAGCAGCTTAGTCCCCTCCGGGCATGAGCAGTTCTTC
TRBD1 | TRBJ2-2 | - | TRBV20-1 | CSGQGATGELFF | TGCAGCGGACAGGGGGCAACCGGGGAGCTGTTTTTT
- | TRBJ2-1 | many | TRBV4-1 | CASSQDSGGQRDNEQFF | TGCGCCAGCAGCCAAGATAGCGGCGGACAGCGGGACAATGAGCAGTTCTTC
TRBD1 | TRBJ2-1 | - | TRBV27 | CASSDRDSDNEQFF | TGTGCCAGCAGTGACCGGGACAGCGACAATGAGCAGTTCTTC
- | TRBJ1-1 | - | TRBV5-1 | CASSLGSANTEAFF | TGCGCCAGCAGCTTGGGTTCAGCAAACACTGAAGCTTTCTTT
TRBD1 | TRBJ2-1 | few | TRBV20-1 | CCARDRARDSSYNEQFF | TGCTGTGCTAGAGATCGAGCCCGGGACAGCTCCTACAATGAGCAGTTCTTC
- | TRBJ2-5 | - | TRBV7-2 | CASRPQPLDVGNETQYF | TGTGCCAGCAGACCGCAACCCCTCGACGTTGGAAACGAGACCCAGTACTTC
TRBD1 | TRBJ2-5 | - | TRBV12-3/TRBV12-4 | CASGTGGAGGGETQYF | TGTGCCAGCGGGACAGGGGGCGCGGGTGGCGGGGAGACCCAGTACTTC
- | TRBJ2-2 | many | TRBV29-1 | CSVEEQGYTGELFF | TGCAGCGTTGAAGAGCAGGGTTACACCGGGGAGCTGTTTTTT
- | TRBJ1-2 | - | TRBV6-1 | CASSPTLGGVNYGYTF | TGTGCCAGCAGTCCCACCTTGGGAGGGGTTAACTATGGCTACACCTTC
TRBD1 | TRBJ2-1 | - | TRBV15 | CATSPRQGAYNEQFF | TGTGCCACCAGCCCAAGACAGGGGGCCTACAATGAGCAGTTCTTC
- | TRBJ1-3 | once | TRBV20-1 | CSARLRGPSGNTIYF | TGCAGTGCTAGACTACGGGGCCCCTCTGGAAACACCATATATTTT
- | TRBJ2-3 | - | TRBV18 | CASSPPMGSSTDTDTQYF | TGTGCCAGCTCACCACCGATGGGTTCTTCTACCGACACAGATACGCAGTATTTT
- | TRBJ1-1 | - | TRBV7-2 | CASSLRFTTEAFF | TGTGCCAGCAGCTTAAGGTTCACGACTGAAGCTTTCTTT
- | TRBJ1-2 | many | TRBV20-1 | CSARDGRESHYGYTF | TGCAGTGCTAGAGACGGACGGGAATCCCACTATGGCTACACCTTC
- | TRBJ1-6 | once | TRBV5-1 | CASSPGDVVNSPLHF | TGCGCCAGCAGCCCAGGGGATGTAGTAAATTCACCCCTCCACTTT
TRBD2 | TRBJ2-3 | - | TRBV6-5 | CASSYETSMPDTQYF | TGTGCCAGCAGTTACGAGACTAGCATGCCAGATACGCAGTATTTT
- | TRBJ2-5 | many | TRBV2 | CASSVYLGRGETQYF | TGTGCCAGCAGCGTGTATTTAGGGCGCGGGGAGACCCAGTACTTC
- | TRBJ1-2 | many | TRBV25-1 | CASSESRSGGYTF | TGTGCCAGCAGTGAATCAAGGAGCGGCGGCTACACCTTC
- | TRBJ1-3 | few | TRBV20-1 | CSARGTGNTIYF | TGCAGTGCTAGGGGGACTGGAAACACCATATATTTT
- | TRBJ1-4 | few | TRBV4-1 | CASSQERGTQNEKLFF | TGCGCCAGCAGCCAAGAGAGGGGTACCCAAAATGAAAAACTGTTTTTT
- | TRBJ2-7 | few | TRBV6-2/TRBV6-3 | CASSQIIWQYF | TGTGCCAGCAGTCAGATCATTTGGCAGTACTTC
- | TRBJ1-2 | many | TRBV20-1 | CSASDQSNYGYTF | TGCAGTGCTAGTGACCAGTCTAACTATGGCTACACCTTC
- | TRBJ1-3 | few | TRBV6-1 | CASSPQSTLSGNTIYF | TGTGCCAGCAGTCCGCAGTCGACCCTATCTGGAAACACCATATATTTT
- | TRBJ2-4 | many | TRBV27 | CASSPGGNIQYF | TGTGCCAGCAGTCCAGGGGGGAACATTCAGTACTTC
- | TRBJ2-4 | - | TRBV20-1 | CSADWIGGRNIQYF | TGCAGTGCCGACTGGATTGGGGGTAGAAACATTCAGTACTTC
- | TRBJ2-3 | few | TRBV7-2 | CASSQASDSTDTQYF | TGTGCCAGCAGCCAGGCTAGCGATAGCACAGATACGCAGTATTTT
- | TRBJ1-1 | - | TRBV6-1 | CASSVAASGPQAFF | TGTGCCAGCAGCGTCGCGGCCTCGGGTCCCCAAGCTTTCTTT
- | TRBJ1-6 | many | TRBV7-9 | CASSLATLYNSPLHF | TGTGCCAGCAGCTTAGCAACCTTATATAATTCACCCCTCCACTTT
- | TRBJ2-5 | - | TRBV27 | CASSLQTDQETQYF | TGTGCCAGCAGTCTACAGACTGACCAAGAGACCCAGTACTTC
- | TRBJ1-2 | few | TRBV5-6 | CASSLSRVGGYTF | TGTGCCAGCAGCTTGAGCCGGGTCGGAGGCTACACCTTC
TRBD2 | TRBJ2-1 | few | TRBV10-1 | CASRGREVFDEQFF | TGCGCCAGCAGAGGGAGGGAGGTGTTCGATGAGCAGTTCTTC
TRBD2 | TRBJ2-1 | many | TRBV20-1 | CSAGTRYYNEQFF | TGCAGTGCCGGGACTAGATACTACAATGAGCAGTTCTTC
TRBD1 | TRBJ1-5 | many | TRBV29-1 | CSVAGTVNQPQHF | TGCAGCGTTGCAGGGACAGTCAATCAGCCCCAGCATTTT
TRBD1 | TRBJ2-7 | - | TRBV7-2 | CASRLDRANYEQYF | TGTGCCAGCAGATTAGACAGGGCGAACTACGAGCAGTACTTC
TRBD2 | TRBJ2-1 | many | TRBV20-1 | CSARALAGAYNEQFF | TGCAGTGCTAGAGCCCTAGCGGGGGCCTACAATGAGCAGTTCTTC
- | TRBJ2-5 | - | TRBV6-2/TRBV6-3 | CASSYNQFQETQYF | TGTGCCAGCAGTTATAACCAGTTCCAAGAGACCCAGTACTTC
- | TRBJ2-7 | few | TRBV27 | CASSLEGGSSYEQYF | TGTGCCAGCAGTTTAGAGGGCGGTTCCTCCTACGAGCAGTACTTC
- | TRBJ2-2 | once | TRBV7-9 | CASWKGTGELFF | TGTGCCAGCTGGAAGGGCACCGGGGAGCTGTTTTTT
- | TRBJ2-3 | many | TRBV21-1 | CASSDQGGADTQYF | TGTGCCAGCAGCGACCAGGGAGGCGCAGATACGCAGTATTTT
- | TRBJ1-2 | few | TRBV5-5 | CASSLDGATYGYTF | TGTGCCAGCAGCTTGGATGGGGCAACCTATGGCTACACCTTC
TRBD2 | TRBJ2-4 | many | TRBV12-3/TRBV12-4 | CASSPRTSGKNIQYF | TGTGCCAGCAGTCCACGGACTAGCGGAAAAAACATTCAGTACTTC
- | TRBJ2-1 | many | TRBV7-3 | CASSLTPGERVEQFF | TGTGCCAGCAGCTTAACTCCGGGGGAGAGGGTTGAGCAGTTCTTC
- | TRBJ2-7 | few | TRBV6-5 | CASSYMHEQYF | TGTGCCAGCAGTTACATGCACGAGCAGTACTTC
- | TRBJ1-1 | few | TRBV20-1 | CSASRFGNTEAFF | TGCAGTGCTTCCCGTTTCGGGAACACTGAAGCTTTCTTT
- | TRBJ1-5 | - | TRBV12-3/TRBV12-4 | CASSLSGVRGNQPQHF | TGTGCCAGCAGTTTGAGCGGAGTGAGGGGCAATCAGCCCCAGCATTTT
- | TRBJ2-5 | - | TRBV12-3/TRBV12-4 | CASSYPAGETQYF | TGTGCCAGCAGTTATCCGGCGGGAGAGACCCAGTACTTC
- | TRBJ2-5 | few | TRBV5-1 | CASSPDEGQETQYF | TGCGCCAGCAGCCCGGACGAGGGTCAAGAGACCCAGTACTTC
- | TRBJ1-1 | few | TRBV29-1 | CSVDLRLEVSEAFF | TGCAGCGTTGACTTGAGGTTGGAGGTTTCTGAAGCTTTCTTT
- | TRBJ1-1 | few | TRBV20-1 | CSASPLGGRANTEAFF | TGCAGTGCTAGCCCCCTAGGTGGACGGGCGAACACTGAAGCTTTCTTT
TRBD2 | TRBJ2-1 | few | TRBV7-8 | CASSLLAGGSNEQFF | TGTGCCAGCAGTCTACTAGCGGGGGGATCCAATGAGCAGTTCTTC
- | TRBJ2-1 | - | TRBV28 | CASTSGRQAEQFF | TGTGCCAGCACATCGGGGCGGCAAGCTGAGCAGTTCTTC
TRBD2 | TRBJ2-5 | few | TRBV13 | CASSWTSGGQETQYF | TGTGCCAGCAGTTGGACTAGCGGGGGGCAAGAGACCCAGTACTTC